The table lists the clone carrying this T cell receptor (beta chain) with a few counts. Using immunoSEQ multiplex PCR, the repertoire was profiled, and TCRdb retains in-frame clones only, with some absent. Of about 750,000 clones in the sample, more than 85% are singletons; the top ten hold approximately 25%. Positively selected for CCR7, the CD45RO-negative cells used as naive CD8 cells excluded terminally differentiated effector memory CD45RA+ cells. The sample is drawn from a study of shared clonotypes between healthy human individuals. The TCR was taken from a man aged 30 to 39 in good health. The specimen was naive CD8+ T cells sorted from blood.

The CDR3, as DNA: TGTGCCAGCAGTTACCGACTAGCGGGAAACTCCTACAATGAGCAGTTCTTC. It encodes CASSYRLAGNSYNEQFF. This rearrangement joins TRBV27 to TRBJ2-1, with 11 nucleotides matching TRBD2. V lost 4 bases to trimming and J lost 0 bases; unmatched junction nucleotides: 5. This CDR3 is built from 17 residues. CDR1 and CDR2 (germline): MNHEY, SMNVEV (reference sequence).